These 10 T cell receptor beta chains came from one sample sequenced in a study of cytomegalovirus exposure and HLA in healthy donors. PCR amplification relied on 60 Vbeta primers (plus 13 Jbeta primers). TCRdb's table, derived via immunoSEQ multiplex PCR, lists solely in-frame clones and lacks some. The profile shows approximately 130,000 clones, over 75% of them singletons. The sequenced sample consisted of PBMCs. These receptors originate from a woman between 35 and 50 years old in good health and CMV-seropositive.

The chain has TRBV9 and TRBJ1-1, with D possibly being TRBD1 (5 bases). V was shortened by 4 bases and J by 1 base, with 17 bases between the two germline ends. The CDR3 contains 16 residues. Per the germline V gene, CDR1 is SGDLS and CDR2 is YYNGEE. The CDR3 bases are TGTGCCAGCAGCTATAACGGACAAGCAACGAACACTGAAGCTTTCTTT. As protein: CASSYNGQATNTEAFF.

The rearrangement joins TRBV7-9 to TRBJ1-4; D uncertain. There are 12 residues in the CDR3. V was trimmed by 3 bases and J by 14 bases, leaving 13 bases between them. Germline values: CDR1 SEHNR, CDR2 FQNEAQ (reference sequence). This chain's CDR3 is CASSFSGVGLFF. The CDR3 nucleotides are TGTGCCAGCAGCTTCTCCGGGGTGGGCCTGTTTTTT.

The V and J genes are TRBV6-7 and TRBJ2-7; TRBD1 matches 7 bases. TRBV6-7 belongs to the ORF category, with a function that is uncertain. The J segment lost 2 bases and the V segment lost 5 bases, leaving 9 bases of the junction unmatched. CDR3 length: 15 residues. CDR3 coding DNA: TGTGCCAGCAGTGCTAGACCGGGACAGACCTACGAGCAGTACTTC. Encoded protein: CASSARPGQTYEQYF.

The chain joins TRBV9 to TRBJ2-7; D gene uncertain. Per the germline V gene, CDR1 is SGDLS and CDR2 is YYNGEE. This CDR3 comprises 16 residues. V was trimmed by 0 bases and J by 0 bases, leaving 13 bases between them. Here the CDR3 reads CASSVGVGEPSYEQYF. CDR3 in DNA: TGTGCCAGCAGCGTAGGAGTTGGAGAGCCCTCCTACGAGCAGTACTTC.

This chain connects TRBV7-9 to TRBJ2-5, with 7 bases that match TRBD1. Germline-derived CDR1 and CDR2 are SEHNR and FQNEAQ (reference sequence). The J segment lost 5 bases and the V segment lost 4 bases, leaving 7 bases of the junction unmatched. The CDR3 is made up of 14 amino acids. The CDR3 spells CASSWQGVRETQYF. CDR3 coding DNA: TGTGCCAGCAGCTGGCAGGGGGTAAGGGAGACCCAGTACTTC.

The J gene is TRBJ2-3, the V gene TRBV29-1; 10 nucleotides agree with TRBD2. Germline V gene sequence: CDR1 SQVTM, CDR2 ANQGSEA. The CDR3 consists of 13 residues. V trimming: 3 bases; J trimming: 3 bases; junction bases outside the gene matches: 0. CDR3 sequence: CSVETSGTDTQYF. Written as DNA, the CDR3 is TGCAGCGTTGAGACTAGCGGGACAGATACGCAGTATTTT.

The rearrangement uses TRBV6-5 and TRBJ1-1; 7 nucleotides align to TRBD1. The CDR3 loop spans 13 amino acids. Trimming removed 6 bases from V and 4 bases from J; junction bases left unmatched: 5. Germline V CDR1 and CDR2: MNHEY, SVGAGI. CDR3 protein: CASSHRGGTEAFF. In DNA, the CDR3 is TGTGCCAGCAGCCACAGGGGTGGCACTGAAGCTTTCTTT.

The rearrangement links TRBV5-1 to TRBJ2-2, with D perhaps TRBD1 (6 bases). V lost 0 bases, J lost 3 bases, and 9 bases lay in between. Germline-derived CDR1 and CDR2 are SGHRS and YFSETQ. This CDR3 has 15 residues. DNA of the CDR3: TGCGCCAGCAGCTTGGACAGGGCGGACACCGGGGAGCTGTTTTTT. This codes for CASSLDRADTGELFF.

The J gene is TRBJ1-1, the V gene TRBV9, with D possibly TRBD1 on 6 matching bases. The CDR3 length is 12 residues. V was cut by 6 bases and J by 4 bases, with 10 bases left in between. Germline V gene data show CDR1 as SGDLS and CDR2 as YYNGEE. The CDR3 protein is CASTGEGTEAFF. Written as DNA, the CDR3 is TGTGCCAGCACAGGGGAGGGCACTGAAGCTTTCTTT.

CDR3 residues: CASSVGWSSDEQFF. The CDR3 DNA follows: TGTGCCAGCAGCGTAGGTTGGAGCTCCGATGAGCAGTTCTTC. The rearrangement uses TRBV9 and TRBJ2-1; D gene uncertain. The CDR3 is 14 amino acids. V shed 0 bases and J shed 8 bases, with 12 bases lying between them. Per the germline V gene, CDR1 is SGDLS and CDR2 is YYNGEE.